This TCR beta chain was recovered during a study of cytomegalovirus exposure and HLA in healthy donors. For the study at large: Among the roughly 400 genotyped donors, about 81% were placed in the Caucasian-associated ancestry cluster. Study observations and caveats: Through in vitro validation, three CMV-associated chains were shown to be specific for CMV antigens.

Those who donated were healthy bone marrow donors. From germline, CDR1 is MNHNS and CDR2 SASEGT. V lost 6 bases to trimming and J lost 5 bases; unmatched junction nucleotides: 9. The CDR3 extends over 15 amino acids. About this clone itself: Its antigen remains unidentified.

Both 60 Vbeta primers and 13 Jbeta primers went into the PCR. Here immunoSEQ multiplex PCR was the method, and the copy in TCRdb shows in-frame clones only, minus some. The sample lists 120,000 to 150,000 clones, around 86% occurring once. The V and J genes are TRBV6-1 and TRBJ2-3; 9 positions agree with TRBD2. The sequence derives from a woman in her 30s in good health and CMV-seronegative. Sequences were obtained from PBMCs. The CDR3 spells CASRYGSGRRDTQYF. The CDR3 DNA reads as TGTGCCAGCAGATACGGTAGCGGGAGACGAGATACGCAGTATTTT.